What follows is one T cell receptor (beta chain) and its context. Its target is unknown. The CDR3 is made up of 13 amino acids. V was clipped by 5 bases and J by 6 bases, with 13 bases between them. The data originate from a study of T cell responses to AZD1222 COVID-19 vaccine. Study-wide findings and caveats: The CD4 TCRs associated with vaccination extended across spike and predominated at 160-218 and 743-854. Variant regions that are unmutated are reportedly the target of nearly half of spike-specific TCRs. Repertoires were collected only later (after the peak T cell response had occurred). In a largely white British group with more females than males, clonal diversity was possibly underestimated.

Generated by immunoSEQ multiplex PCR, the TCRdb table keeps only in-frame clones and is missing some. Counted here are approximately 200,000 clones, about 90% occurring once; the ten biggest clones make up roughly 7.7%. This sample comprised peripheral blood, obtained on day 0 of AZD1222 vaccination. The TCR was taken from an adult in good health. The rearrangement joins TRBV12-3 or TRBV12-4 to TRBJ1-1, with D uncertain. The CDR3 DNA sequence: TGTGCCAGCAGTCCATTTTCGAATTCTGAAGCTTTCTTT. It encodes CASSPFSNSEAFF.